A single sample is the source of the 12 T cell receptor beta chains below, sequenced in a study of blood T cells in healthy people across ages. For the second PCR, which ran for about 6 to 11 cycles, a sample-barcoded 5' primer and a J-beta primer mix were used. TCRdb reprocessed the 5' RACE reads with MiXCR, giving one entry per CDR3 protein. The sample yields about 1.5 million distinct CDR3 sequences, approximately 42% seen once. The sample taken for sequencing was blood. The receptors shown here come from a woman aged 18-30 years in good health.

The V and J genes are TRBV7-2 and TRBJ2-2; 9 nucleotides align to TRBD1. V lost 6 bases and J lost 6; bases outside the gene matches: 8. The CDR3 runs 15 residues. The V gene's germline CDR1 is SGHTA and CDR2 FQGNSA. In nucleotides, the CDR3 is TGTGCCAGCAGTCCCGGGACAGGGATCCCCGGGGAGCTGTTTTTT. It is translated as CASSPGTGIPGELFF.

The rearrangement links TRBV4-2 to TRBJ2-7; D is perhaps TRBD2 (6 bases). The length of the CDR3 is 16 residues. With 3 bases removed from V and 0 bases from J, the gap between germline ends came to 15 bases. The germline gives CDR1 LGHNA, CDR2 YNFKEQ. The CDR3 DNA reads TGTGCCAGCAGCCAGCTCCGGGACTCAAGCTCCTACGAGCAGTACTTC. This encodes CASSQLRDSSSYEQYF.

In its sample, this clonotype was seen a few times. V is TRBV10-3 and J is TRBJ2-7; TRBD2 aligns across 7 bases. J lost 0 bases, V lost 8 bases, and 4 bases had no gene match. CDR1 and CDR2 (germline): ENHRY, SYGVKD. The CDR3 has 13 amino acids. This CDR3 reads CAIAASGSYEQYF. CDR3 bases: TGTGCCATCGCGGCTAGCGGCTCCTACGAGCAGTACTTC.

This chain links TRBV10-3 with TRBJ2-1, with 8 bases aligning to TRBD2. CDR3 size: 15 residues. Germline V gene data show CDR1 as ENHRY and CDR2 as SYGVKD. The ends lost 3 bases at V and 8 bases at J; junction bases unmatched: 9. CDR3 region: CAISDGTSPGHEQFF. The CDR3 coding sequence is TGTGCCATCAGTGACGGGACTAGTCCAGGGCATGAGCAGTTCTTC.

CDR3 sequence reads: CASSQEGGRADTQYF. In DNA form, the CDR3 reads TGTGCCAGCAGCCAGGAGGGGGGGAGAGCGGATACGCAGTATTTT. J is TRBJ2-3 and V is TRBV3-1; D may be TRBD2 (7 bases). CDR3 size: 15 residues. CDR1 and CDR2 (germline): LGHDT, YNNKEL (reference sequence). Trimming took 3 bases from V and 6 from J, leaving 16 bases between them.

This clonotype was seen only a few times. In DNA form, the CDR3 reads TGTGCCAGCATGGCGCGCGGCTCCTACGAGCAGTACTTC. Protein: CASMARGSYEQYF. The V gene is TRBV3-1, the J gene TRBJ2-7; D unclear. CDR3 length equals 13 residues. Germline CDR1 reads LGHDT; CDR2 reads YNNKEL (reference sequence). Trimming took off 7 bases at V and 0 bases at J, with 10 bases between the two ends.

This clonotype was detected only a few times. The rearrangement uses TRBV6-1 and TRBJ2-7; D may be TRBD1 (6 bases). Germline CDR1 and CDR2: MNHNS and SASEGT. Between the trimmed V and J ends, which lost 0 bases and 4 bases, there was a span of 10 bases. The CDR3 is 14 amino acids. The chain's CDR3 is CASSEAGHLYEQYF. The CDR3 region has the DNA TGTGCCAGCAGTGAAGCGGGACACTTATACGAGCAGTACTTC.

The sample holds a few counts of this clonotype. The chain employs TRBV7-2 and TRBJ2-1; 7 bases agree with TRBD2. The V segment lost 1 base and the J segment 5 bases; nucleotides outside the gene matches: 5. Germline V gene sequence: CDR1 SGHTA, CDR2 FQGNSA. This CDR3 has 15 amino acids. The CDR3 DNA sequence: TGTGCCAGCAGCTTAGTGCCTAGCGGCCACAATGAGCAGTTCTTC. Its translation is CASSLVPSGHNEQFF.

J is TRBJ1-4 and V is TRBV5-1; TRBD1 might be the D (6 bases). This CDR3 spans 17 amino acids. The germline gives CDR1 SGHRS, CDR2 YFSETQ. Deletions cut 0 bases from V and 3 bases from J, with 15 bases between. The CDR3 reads CASSLVQGVEANEKLFF. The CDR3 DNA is TGCGCCAGCAGCTTGGTACAGGGTGTTGAAGCTAATGAAAAACTGTTTTTT.

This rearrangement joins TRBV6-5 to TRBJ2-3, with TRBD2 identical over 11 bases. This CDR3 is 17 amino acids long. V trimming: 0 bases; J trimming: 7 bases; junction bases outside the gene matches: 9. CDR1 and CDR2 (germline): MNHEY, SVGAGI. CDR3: CASSYSIGLAGSNTQYF. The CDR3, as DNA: TGTGCCAGCAGTTACTCGATCGGACTAGCGGGCTCAAATACGCAGTATTTT.

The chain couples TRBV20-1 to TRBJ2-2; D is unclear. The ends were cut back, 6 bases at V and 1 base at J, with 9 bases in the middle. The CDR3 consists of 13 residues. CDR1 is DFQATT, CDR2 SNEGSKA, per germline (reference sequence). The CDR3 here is CSALGRNTGELFF. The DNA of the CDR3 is TGCAGTGCACTCGGACGGAACACCGGGGAGCTGTTTTTT.

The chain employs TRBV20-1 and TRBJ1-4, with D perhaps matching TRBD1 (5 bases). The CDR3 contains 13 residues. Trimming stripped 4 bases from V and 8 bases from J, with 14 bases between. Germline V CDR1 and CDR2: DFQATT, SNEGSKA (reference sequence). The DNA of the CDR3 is TGCAGTGCTAAGGACACCGGAGGGGAAAAACTGTTTTTT. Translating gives CSAKDTGGEKLFF.